These 8 T cell receptor beta chains were all obtained from the same sample, sequenced in a study of circulating tumor DNA in untreated peripheral T-cell lymphoma. Profiling relied on immunoSEQ multiplex PCR, and the TCRdb table lists in-frame clones only, not all of them. Of approximately 2,500 clones listed, around 80% are singletons. Sequencing used tumor tissue. These receptors were collected from a human donor with peripheral T-cell lymphoma.

The chain is built from TRBV19 and TRBJ1-4; D might be TRBD1 (6 bases). The CDR3 loop spans 15 amino acids. The ends were cut back, 3 bases at V and 7 bases at J, with 15 bases in the middle. Germline V gives CDR1 LNHDA, CDR2 SQIVND (reference sequence). The DNA for the CDR3 is TGTGCCAGTAGTATCCTCCAGGGGAGTAGTGAAAAACTGTTTTTT. This codes for CASSILQGSSEKLFF.

The gene calls are TRBV6-8 and TRBJ2-1, with 11 bases identical to TRBD1. Trimming took 8 bases from V and 5 from J; bases not matched to a gene: 8. The CDR3 is 15 residues long. The V gene's germline CDR1 is MNHGY and CDR2 SAAAGT. In nucleotides, the CDR3 is TGTGCCAGCCAATTGGGGACAGGGGGGAACAATGAGCAGTTCTTC. It translates to CASQLGTGGNNEQFF.

This clone was picked up a small number of times. The gene calls are TRBV28 and TRBJ1-1; weak D call: TRBD1 (5 bases). Germline assignment: CDR1 MDHEN and CDR2 SYDVKM. The length of the CDR3 is 14 residues. Trimming left V 6 bases short and J 5 bases short, with 16 bases between. CDR3 residues: CASSPLGGITEAFF. CDR3 coding DNA: TGTGCCAGCAGCCCCCTGGGGGGTATAACTGAAGCTTTCTTT.

The rearrangement joins TRBV12-5 to TRBJ2-7; no reliable D call. The CDR3 covers 13 residues. V was shortened by 0 bases and J by 4 bases, with 7 bases between the two germline ends. Germline CDR1 LGHNT, CDR2 FRNRAP. For the CDR3, the DNA is TGTGCTAGTGGTTTGGTATCCTATTACGAGCAGTACTTC. It codes for CASGLVSYYEQYF.

The chain combines TRBV11-3 with TRBJ2-7; 7 bases align to TRBD2. In germline, CDR1 is SGHNT, CDR2 YENEEA. The CDR3 totals 16 residues. V shed 5 bases, J shed 5 bases, and the junction held 15 bases outside the gene matches. CDR3 DNA: TGTGCCAGCAGCCAAGCCGAGGGCGGGAGCTCTCACGAGCAGTACTTC. This encodes CASSQAEGGSSHEQYF.

The chain links TRBV11-3 to TRBJ2-3; 7 bases map to TRBD1. V shed 5 bases, J shed 2 bases, and the junction held 10 bases outside the gene matches. The germline V gene encodes CDR1 SGHNT and CDR2 YENEEA. The CDR3 is made up of 16 amino acids. Here the CDR3 DNA reads TGTGCCAGCAGCGGAACCGACAGGGTCCTCACAGATACGCAGTATTTT. Amino acids: CASSGTDRVLTDTQYF.

In this sample, this clone turned up once. The chain combines TRBV11-3 with TRBJ2-7; 13 bases agree with TRBD2. V lost 3 bases, J lost 3 bases, and 14 bases stayed unmatched. Germline values: CDR1 SGHNT, CDR2 YENEEA. The CDR3 totals 19 residues. The DNA of the CDR3 is TGTGCCAGCAGCTTCGCACCGGTAATCACTAGCGGGGGGGTCTACGAGCAGTACTTC. It codes for CASSFAPVITSGGVYEQYF.

This clone showed up just a few times. The chain carries TRBV6-8 and TRBJ1-1; 8 bases map to TRBD1. The ends lost 6 bases at V and 5 bases at J; junction bases unmatched: 11. CDR3 length: 15 residues. In germline, CDR1 is MNHGY, CDR2 SAAAGT. CDR3 DNA sequence: TGTGCCAGCAGCCGATCCGGACAGGGAAGGACTGAAGCTTTCTTT. This translates into CASSRSGQGRTEAFF.